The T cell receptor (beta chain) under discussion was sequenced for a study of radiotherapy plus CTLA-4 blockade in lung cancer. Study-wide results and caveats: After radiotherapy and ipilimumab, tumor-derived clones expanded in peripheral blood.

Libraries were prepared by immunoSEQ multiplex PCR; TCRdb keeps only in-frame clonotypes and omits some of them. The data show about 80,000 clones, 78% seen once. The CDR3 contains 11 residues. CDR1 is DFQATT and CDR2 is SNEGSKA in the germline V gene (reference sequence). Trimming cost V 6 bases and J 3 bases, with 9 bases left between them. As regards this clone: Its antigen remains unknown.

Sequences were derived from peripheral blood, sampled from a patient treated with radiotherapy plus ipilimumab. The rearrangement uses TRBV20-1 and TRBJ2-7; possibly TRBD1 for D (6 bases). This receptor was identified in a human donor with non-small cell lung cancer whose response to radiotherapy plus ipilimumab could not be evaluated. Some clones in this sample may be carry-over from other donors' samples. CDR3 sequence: CSAQGGYEQYF. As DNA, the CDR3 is TGCAGTGCCCAAGGGGGCTACGAGCAGTACTTC.